The following is a T cell receptor (beta chain) sequence with its context. Its cognate antigen has yet to be identified. Base-call qualities are not available, and no considerably larger clone is one nucleotide away. Libraries were built with the immunoSEQ multiplex PCR assay. For the multiplex PCR, a mixture combining 60 forward primers for TCR Vbeta segments and 13 reverse primers for TCR Jbeta segments was used. The CDR3 region of rearranged TCR beta genes was amplified from genomic DNA with a multiplex PCR assay. On the Illumina HiSeq System, the amplified TCR beta libraries were sequenced as 87-base-pair reads. As for how the authors treated the data: In a later analysis, some 80 million unique TCR beta chains were counted across the roughly 700 repertoires, and roughly 11 million of these chains were shared by at least two donors. A nearest-neighbor algorithm error-corrected the raw reads and collapsed the reads into unique sequences, merging closely related sequences to remove PCR and sequencing errors. Alignment of CDR3 sequences to IMGT reference sequences was used to assign V, D and J gene segments. Each retained sequence needed at least a six-nucleotide match to both a V gene segment and a J gene segment. Rearrangements were classified as productive when the CDR3 lacked stop codons and remained in frame with V and J, and all other rearrangements were classified as non-productive. Following IMGT convention, CDR3 was defined as the stretch from the second conserved V-encoded cysteine to the conserved J-encoded phenylalanine. The earlier analysis of about 570 of the donors excluded any sequence lacking an unambiguous match to a single V gene segment. In an earlier analysis of almost 600 of the donors, a V segment was called functional when productive rearrangements were above 56.7%, and segregating when the standard deviation between donors exceeded 5%. A statistical classification framework was built for diagnosing cytomegalovirus status from the catalog of TCR beta chain sequences. V and J gene assignment, in a later analysis, came from comparing TCR nucleotide sequences with IMGT/GENE-DB human TR gene sequences. In a later analysis, CDR3 sequences and most-parsimonious VDJ recombination scenarios were assigned using the TCRdist pipeline. In a later analysis, each TCR beta chain was defined by its CDR3 amino acid sequence together with its V-gene family, and reads without a unique V-gene family were excluded. To address suspected cross-contamination and a sequencing artifact, a later analysis removed a few hundred highly shared, low-generation-probability nucleotide sequences. A later analysis calculated a clonal expansion index for each public chain from normalized within-repertoire ranks of inferred template counts. In a later analysis, generation probabilities were computed using a VDJ recombination model fitted to out-of-frame rearrangements, and the results were checked against IGoR. In a later analysis, hypergeometric tests were used to score TCR-TCR, TCR-HLA and TCR-CMV co-occurrence, with a repertoire-size bias correction applied to TCR pairs. False discovery rates were estimated in a later analysis by permuting HLA or CMV assignments 20 times. In a later analysis, co-occurring TCRs were grouped with DBSCAN, and TCRdist sequence similarity was added when clustering was performed within HLA-allele-positive subsets. Co-occurrence clustering excluded repertoires with fewer than 30,000 or more than 120,000 public chains, plus five with anomalous nucleotide sharing. TCRdb carries this immuneACCESS record with in-frame sequences only. Its versions omit some clonotypes, under half of them owing to an unresolved V gene in the studies checked, with the rest unexplained. That table supplies the V and J calls and clone size; D and trimming were determined from the DNA. The sample table holds under 200,000 clones, of which 70% to 80% were seen once. Roughly 1.4% of the sample goes to the ten largest clones.

The record originates from a study of cytomegalovirus exposure and HLA in healthy donors (dated by TCRdb to between 2016 and 2019). Context from the whole study: An earlier analysis of 587 of the donors reported approximately 280 Gb of sequence data and approximately 120 million unique TCR beta sequences obtained from approximately 180 million T cells. Because of strong linkage in the cohort, 5 or 6 DR-DQ haplotypes were treated as single units for association and clustering. All discovery cohort repertoires had been generated on a single sequencing platform. A later genetic analysis took genome-wide SNP genotypes for about three fifths of the roughly 670 donors and used that subset as a discovery cohort. An earlier analysis of a few hundred of the donors applied high-throughput TCR beta sequencing to assess whether each TCR beta V gene segment acted as functional or pseudogenic. On average, over 200,000 unique TCR beta nucleotide sequences were sequenced per donor among some 430 genotyped donors of the cohort, with approximately 18% of those sequences being non-productive. The study was designed to test whether signatures of past pathogen exposure could be identified by cataloging public T cell receptors. Approximately 300 gigabases of sequencing data and about 92 million unique TCR sequences made up an early release that covered 640 HLA-typed donors. Both class I and class II loci were covered by HLA typing, at four-digit resolution. Typing coverage varied by locus: about 620-640 donors for A, B, C, DRB1 and DQB1; some 520 for DQA1; 600 to 610 for DPA1; roughly 450 for DPB1. To study patterns of TCR occurrence, a later analysis re-analyzed previously published TCR beta repertoires from hundreds of donors and added high-resolution HLA genotyping. Using immunosequencing, the study profiled T cell repertoires from about 650 subjects and related those repertoires to cytomegalovirus serostatus. Rather than using new phenotypic data, the later analysis identified candidate immune exposures from TCR beta sequences and from how often those sequences occurred across donors. Besides the first cohort of hundreds of subjects, a separate validation cohort made up of roughly 130 different subjects was used. Of the approximately 400 genotyped donors, roughly 85% fell in the genetic ancestry cluster associated with self-reported Caucasian donors. To predict cytomegalovirus infection status, the study combined high-throughput TCR immunosequencing, statistical association of individual TCRs with disease status, and machine learning. Donor age, sex, ethnicity and CMV serostatus were compiled together with the repertoire data.

The CDR3 sequence holds 14 residues, the cysteine and phenylalanine included. The entry retains the CDR3 DNA only, 42 bases that are in frame from base 1. The V and J ends are trimmed by 3 bases and 7 bases, leaving 12 bases between them. The CDR1 and CDR2 encoded by the germline V gene (reference sequence) are WNHNN and SYGVQD. Here is what the overall study found, with its caveats: The presence/absence analyses assumed that sequencing depth was roughly uniform across donors, and that assumption may not be true. The only immune exposure information available for the cohort was CMV serostatus. The classifier was reported to diagnose cytomegalovirus status with high specificity and sensitivity in both the original and validation cohorts. The study listed 164 TCR beta chains as associated with cytomegalovirus. At a false discovery rate of 0.05, a later analysis linked around 17,000 TCR beta sequences to specific HLA alleles. Some IMGT-functional V segments, including TRBV6-2 and TRBV6-3, could not be distinguished by the 87-base-pair reads and were therefore excluded. A further reported finding was that TCR beta sequences accurately predicted the HLA-A and HLA-B alleles for most subjects in the first cohort. An association between a missense DCLRE1C variant and V-gene and J-gene trimming of TCR beta chains was found in a later genetic analysis and replicated in an independent cohort. When HLA alleles, especially DR and DQ, strongly co-occurred, attributing TCR associations to individual alleles was difficult. Because HLA typing was missing for some donors at each locus, association tests included only the typed subset. In a later analysis, the rate of TCR association differed among HLA loci, with DRB1 alleles having the most associated TCRs and HLA-C alleles having the fewest. A later analysis found that HLA-associated TCR beta chains were more clonally expanded and had lower generation probabilities than equally common non-associated chains. Three of the identified cytomegalovirus-associated TCR beta chains were confirmed in vitro to be specific for cytomegalovirus antigens. According to the authors, the approach could potentially be generalized to other disease states and immunological phenotypes. The sequencing pipeline was judged likely to have produced a cluster of highly shared sequence variants as a technical artifact. Linkage disequilibrium might explain the correlated functional status among segregating V segments, but an unknown experimental factor could not be excluded. The cohort was sequenced for TCR beta chains only, and without alpha or paired-chain data the features that could be detected were limited. Broadly in line with IMGT annotations, most TCR beta V segments showed up in productive rearrangements about 87% or about 30% of the time in an earlier analysis of about 500 of the donors. In a later genetic analysis, fewer N-insertions in productive TCRs were reported among donors in an Asian-associated ancestry cluster than the roughly 700-donor mean. Because counts were too low, 15 or so rarely observed V segments, including chromosome 9 orphons, were excluded from the earlier analysis of several hundred of the donors. Across donors, most TCR sequences were observed very rarely, whereas some public TCRs were present in many individuals. In a later analysis, several top co-occurrence clusters were reported to appear linked to parvovirus B19, influenza, CMV and Epstein-Barr virus. A later analysis found that most CMV-associated TCR beta chains appeared HLA-restricted, with HLA associations seemingly driven largely by CMV exposure.

In total, roughly 710 healthy bone marrow donors made up the cohort. At the time of sampling, every cohort member was nominally healthy, though immune exposures that went unrecorded were likely present. The donor was CMV seronegative and belonged to the group of 352 seronegative cohort members. Each donor provided a peripheral blood sample, and peripheral blood mononuclear cells were used for TCR beta sequencing. Genomic DNA extraction from the blood cell samples was performed with the Qiagen DNeasy Blood Extraction Kit. The specimen was PBMCs. Here the chain combines TRBV10-1 and TRBJ2-2, with no confidently assigned D gene. This receptor was obtained from a man in his sixties in good health and CMV-seronegative. The nucleotides read TGCGCCAGCAGTGATGAAGCGAATAGCGGGGAGCTGTTTTTT. Its protein reads: CASSDEANSGELFF.